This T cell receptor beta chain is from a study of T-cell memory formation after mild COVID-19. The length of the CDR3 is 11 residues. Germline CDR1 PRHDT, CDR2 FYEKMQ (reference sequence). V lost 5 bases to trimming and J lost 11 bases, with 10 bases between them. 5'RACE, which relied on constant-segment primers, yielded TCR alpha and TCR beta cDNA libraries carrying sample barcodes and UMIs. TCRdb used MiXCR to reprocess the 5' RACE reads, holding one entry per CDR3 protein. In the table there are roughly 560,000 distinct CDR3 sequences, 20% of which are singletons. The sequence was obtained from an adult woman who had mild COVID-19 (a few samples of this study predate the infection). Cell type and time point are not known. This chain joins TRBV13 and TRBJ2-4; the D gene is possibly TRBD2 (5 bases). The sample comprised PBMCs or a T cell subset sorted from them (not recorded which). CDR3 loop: CASSLAGFQYF. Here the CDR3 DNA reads TGTGCCAGCAGCCTAGCTGGTTTTCAGTACTTC.